This T cell receptor (beta chain) was obtained from a study of blood T cell repertoires in COVID-19. The overall study: T cells, B-cell-depleted T cells, or PBMCs supplied cDNA or gDNA.

This CDR3 region has 13 residues. Germline lookup yields CDR1 KGHSH and CDR2 LQKENI. The V end was cut by 3 bases, the J end by 1 base, with 6 bases between. Only in-frame clones appear in the TCRdb table, and some are missing; sequencing was by immunoSEQ multiplex PCR. Here the sample spans some 360,000 clones, more than 70% being singletons. The study drew participants aged about 18 to 89 years from some 24 US areas. Cohorts were determined from participant-reported clinical history. This receptor was obtained from a woman aged 25 to 45 who had been exposed to COVID-19. J is TRBJ2-5 and V is TRBV18; D gene ambiguous. Sequenced material: PBMCs or T cells enriched from blood (not recorded which). In nucleotides, the CDR3 is TGTGCCAGCTCACCTACTATCCAAGAGACCCAGTACTTC. Amino acid sequence: CASSPTIQETQYF.